A single sample gave rise to the 4 T cell receptor beta chains below, sequenced in a study of blood T cell repertoires in COVID-19. TCRdb's table, derived via immunoSEQ multiplex PCR, lists solely in-frame clones and lacks some. The sample includes 150,000 to 180,000 clones, approximately 83% of them seen just once. Sequencing was carried out using peripheral blood. The origin of the receptors is a woman aged 60-70 years with acute or convalescent COVID-19.

This sequence joins TRBV7-9 and TRBJ1-4, with D unclear. V lost 0 bases and J 4 bases, leaving 6 bases between the germline ends. This CDR3 region has 14 residues. Looked up from germline, CDR1 is SEHNR and CDR2 is FQNEAQ (reference sequence). CDR3 DNA sequence: TGTGCCAGCAGCTTAGCGCTCAGTAATGAAAAACTGTTTTTT. Translating it yields CASSLALSNEKLFF.

The rearrangement uses TRBV29-1 and TRBJ1-5; 8 positions match TRBD1. The CDR3 runs 14 residues. Trimming took 4 bases from V and 0 from J; bases not matched to a gene: 2. Germline V gives CDR1 SQVTM, CDR2 ANQGSEA. The CDR3 loop is CSVATGGSNQPQHF. The CDR3 DNA is TGCAGCGTTGCCACAGGGGGTAGCAATCAGCCCCAGCATTTT.

The rearrangement links TRBV19 to TRBJ1-5; tentative D call: TRBD1 (5 bases). CDR1 is LNHDA, CDR2 SQIVND, per germline (reference sequence). The CDR3 length is 12 residues. Trimming stripped 5 bases from V and 9 bases from J, with 11 bases between. The CDR3 spells CASSQGVRPQHF. CDR3 DNA sequence: TGTGCCAGTAGTCAAGGGGTCCGGCCCCAGCATTTT.

This clone occurred once. The chain links TRBV10-2 to TRBJ1-5; D gene ambiguous. Germline V lookup: CDR1 WSHSY, CDR2 SAAADI. The CDR3 extends over 15 amino acids. The V end lost 1 base, the J end lost 1 base, and 8 bases lay between the germline ends. The CDR3 reads CASSELEGSNQPQHF. CDR3 in DNA: TGCGCCAGCAGTGAGTTGGAGGGAAGCAATCAGCCCCAGCATTTT.